This T cell receptor (beta chain) is drawn from a study of blood T cell repertoires in COVID-19. Study background: The analysed material was cDNA or gDNA that came from T cells, B-cell-depleted T cells, or PBMCs.

Libraries were prepared by immunoSEQ multiplex PCR; TCRdb keeps only in-frame clonotypes and omits some of them. The sample has about 250,000 clones, 89% seen once. This clone was counted between two and nine times. The V and J ends lost 4 bases and 1 base respectively, with 7 bases between them. The germline gives CDR1 SNHLY, CDR2 FYNNEI. This CDR3 has 13 amino acids. This receptor was identified in a woman in her forties who had recovered from COVID-19. The specimen sequenced was peripheral blood. The chain links TRBV2 to TRBJ1-1; no clear D gene. The CDR3 coding sequence is TGTGCCAGCAGTGCGGAGGGGAACACTGAAGCTTTCTTT. The encoded protein is CASSAEGNTEAFF.